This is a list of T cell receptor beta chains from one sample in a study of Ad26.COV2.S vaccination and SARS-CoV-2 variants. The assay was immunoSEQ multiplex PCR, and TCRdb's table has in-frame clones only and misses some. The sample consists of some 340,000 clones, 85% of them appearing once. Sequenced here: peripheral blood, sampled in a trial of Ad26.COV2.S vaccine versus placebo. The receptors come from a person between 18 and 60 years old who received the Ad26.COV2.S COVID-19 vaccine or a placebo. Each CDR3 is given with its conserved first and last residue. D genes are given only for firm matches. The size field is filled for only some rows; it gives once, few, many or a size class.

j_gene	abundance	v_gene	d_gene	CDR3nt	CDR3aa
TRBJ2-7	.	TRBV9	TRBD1	TGTGCCAGCAGCGGTCAGGGGGATTATGCACGCGAGCAGTACTTC	CASSGQGDYAREQYF
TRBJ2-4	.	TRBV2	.	TGTGCCAGCTACAGGGCCCCCCTAGCCAAAAACATTCAGTACTTC	CASYRAPLAKNIQYF
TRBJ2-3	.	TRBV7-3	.	TGTGCCAGCAGCAAAACAGGGTCAGATACGCAGTATTTT	CASSKTGSDTQYF
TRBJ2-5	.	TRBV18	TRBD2	TGTGCCAGCTCACGATTCGGACTAGCGGGGGGACAACAAGAGACCCAGTACTTC	CASSRFGLAGGQQETQYF
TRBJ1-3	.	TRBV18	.	TGTGCCAGCTCACCAAGCCGAGGGGGAAACTCTGGAAACACCATATATTTT	CASSPSRGGNSGNTIYF
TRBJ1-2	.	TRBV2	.	TGTGCCGGGCGGCCCTTTAACTATGGCTACACCTTC	CAGRPFNYGYTF
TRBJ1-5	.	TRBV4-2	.	TGTGCCAGCAGCCAAGGCTCCGGCGGCATTGGCAATCAGCCCCAGCATTTT	CASSQGSGGIGNQPQHF
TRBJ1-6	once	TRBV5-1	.	TGCGCCAGCTCCAATGATCGTTCACCCCTCCACTTT	CASSNDRSPLHF
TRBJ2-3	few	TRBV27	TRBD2	TGTGCCAGCAGCCTAGCGGGGGGGAGGCCAGATACGCAGTATTTT	CASSLAGGRPDTQYF
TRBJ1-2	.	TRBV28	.	TGTGCCACCCCCAATACCCGGAAGGGTAACTATGGCTACACCTTC	CATPNTRKGNYGYTF
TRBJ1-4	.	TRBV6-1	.	TGTGCCAGCAGTGAACAACAGGGAACTAATGAAAAACTGTTTTTT	CASSEQQGTNEKLFF
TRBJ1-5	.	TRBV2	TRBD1	TGTGCCAGCAGTCTGGGACAGGGGAAGAATCAGCCCCAGCATTTT	CASSLGQGKNQPQHF
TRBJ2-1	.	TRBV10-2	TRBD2	TGCGCCAGCAGTGGGGGGGGGAGGCACGGTGAGCAGTTCTTC	CASSGGGRHGEQFF
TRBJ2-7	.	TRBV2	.	TGTGCCAGCAGTGAAGTCTGGTTTTCCTACGAGCAGTACTTC	CASSEVWFSYEQYF
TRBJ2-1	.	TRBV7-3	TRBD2	TGTGCCAGCAGCCCCTTGGGGCTAGCGGGGGCCAGCTCCTACAATGAGCAGTTCTTC	CASSPLGLAGASSYNEQFF
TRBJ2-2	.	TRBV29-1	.	TGCAGCGTTGACTTTAACACCGGGGAGCTGTTTTTT	CSVDFNTGELFF